One sample yielded the 25 T cell receptor beta chains listed below, sequenced in a study of radiation and T cells in renal cell carcinoma. Stated time point: baseline pretreatment blood. The treatment denotes: 15 Gy SBRT to primary tumor, nephrectomy 4 weeks later. TCRdb's copy holds only in-frame clones and misses some; the assay was immunoSEQ multiplex PCR. The sample lists some 150,000 clones; around four fifths were seen once. The source material was blood, sampled from a patient whose treatment included radiotherapy and nephrectomy. These receptors came from a woman aged 45-65 years with renal cell carcinoma.

The chain joins TRBV4-3 to TRBJ1-2; no firm D call. Trimming removed 4 bases at V and 2 bases at J, with 11 bases between. CDR3 size: 14 residues. Germline values: CDR1 LGHNA, CDR2 YSLEER. Written as DNA, the CDR3 is TGCGCCAGCAGCCGCCAGGCGGAAAACTATGGCTACACCTTC. This codes for CASSRQAENYGYTF.

V is TRBV5-4 and J is TRBJ2-1, with TRBD2 matching over 11 bases. Germline V gene data show CDR1 as SGHNT and CDR2 as YYREEE (reference sequence). Trimming removed 4 bases from V and 5 bases from J; junction bases left unmatched: 5. The CDR3 has 15 residues. Written as DNA, the CDR3 is TGTGCCAGCAGCGGGGGACTAGCGGTCCACAATGAGCAGTTCTTC. This codes for CASSGGLAVHNEQFF.

This clone was detected once. CDR3 region: CASSVRRAGNTIYF. The CDR3 region has the DNA TGTGCCAGCAGCGTTCGTAGGGCTGGAAACACCATATATTTT. This rearrangement joins TRBV6-5 to TRBJ1-3; no definite D call. Per the germline V gene, CDR1 is MNHEY and CDR2 is SVGAGI. Between the trimmed V and J ends, which lost 6 bases and 2 bases, there was a span of 11 bases. The CDR3 contains 14 residues.

This chain links TRBV5-1 with TRBJ2-1; tentatively, D is TRBD2 (5 bases). The CDR3 spans 14 residues. Germline-derived CDR1 and CDR2 are SGHRS and YFSETQ. Trimming removed 4 bases from V and 4 bases from J, with 12 bases in between. Here the CDR3 DNA reads TGCGCCAGCAGCGGGTCTTCGGGGTACAATGAGCAGTTCTTC. Residues: CASSGSSGYNEQFF.

The chain links TRBV19 to TRBJ2-7; 7 nucleotides match TRBD1. CDR1 and CDR2 from the germline V gene are LNHDA and SQIVND (reference sequence). This CDR3 has 14 amino acids. With V trimmed by 5 bases and J by 1 base, 5 bases remained unmatched. The CDR3 nucleotides are TGTGCCAGTAGTGCGGACAGGACTTCCTACGAGCAGTACTTC. Protein: CASSADRTSYEQYF.

The chain links TRBV9 to TRBJ1-3, with D possibly being TRBD1 (5 bases). This CDR3 comprises 16 residues. Germline loops: CDR1 SGDLS, CDR2 YYNGEE. Trimming took 0 bases from V and 0 from J, leaving 10 bases between them. DNA for the CDR3: TGTGCCAGCAGCGTAGCTGGGGGGGTCTCTGGAAACACCATATATTTT. It translates to CASSVAGGVSGNTIYF.

This chain joins TRBV9 and TRBJ2-5; 13 nucleotides match TRBD2. CDR3 length: 16 amino acids. J gave up 2 bases and V 4 bases, and 5 bases lay outside the gene matches. Germline assignment: CDR1 SGDLS and CDR2 YYNGEE. The CDR3 DNA sequence: TGTGCCAGCAGCTACGGGACTAGCGGGAATCAAGAGACCCAGTACTTC. Translation: CASSYGTSGNQETQYF. The whole variable domain, remainder taken from reference TRBV9 and TRBJ2-5, is DSGVTQTPKHLITATGQRVTLRCSPRSGDLSVYWYQQSLDQGLQFLIQYYNGEERAKGNILERFSAQQFPDLHSELNLSSLELGDSALYFCASSYGTSGNQETQYFGPGTRLLVL.

The chain combines TRBV29-1 with TRBJ1-2, with a tentative D call TRBD1 (5 bases). CDR3 size: 14 residues. Germline lookup yields CDR1 SQVTM and CDR2 ANQGSEA. V was clipped by 5 bases and J by 3 bases, with 16 bases between them. The CDR3 loop reads CSVIRQTRDYGYTF. The CDR3 DNA reads TGCAGCGTTATTAGGCAAACCAGGGACTATGGCTACACCTTC.

This rearrangement joins TRBV5-1 to TRBJ2-2, with TRBD2 matching over 7 bases. The V gene end was trimmed by 4 bases and the J gene end by 4 bases; junction bases not matched to a gene: 1. The CDR3 spans 13 residues. Germline V lookup: CDR1 SGHRS, CDR2 YFSETQ. The CDR3 loop is CASSGLVTGELFF. The CDR3 DNA reads TGCGCCAGCAGCGGACTAGTCACCGGGGAGCTGTTTTTT.

CDR3 bases: TGCGCCAGCAGCTTGGCCGGCAGGTCGGCCACCGGGGAGCTGTTTTTT. Translating gives CASSLAGRSATGELFF. This chain links TRBV5-1 with TRBJ2-2; D is unclear. CDR1 and CDR2 (germline): SGHRS, YFSETQ. V lost 0 bases to trimming and J lost 4 bases, with 13 bases between them. The CDR3 runs to 16 residues.

This chain uses TRBV6-1 with TRBJ1-2, with D possibly matching TRBD1 (6 bases). The CDR3 has 13 residues. Trimming took 4 bases from V and 7 from J, leaving 13 bases between them. Germline V gene sequence: CDR1 MNHNS, CDR2 SASEGT. DNA for the CDR3: TGTGCCAGCAGTGTAGGGGGAATAAGTGGCTACACCTTC. Protein product: CASSVGGISGYTF.

V gene TRBV5-1 combines with J gene TRBJ2-5, with a weak D call TRBD1 (6 bases). The CDR3 runs to 13 residues. V lost 4 bases and J 2 bases, leaving 9 bases between the germline ends. CDR1 and CDR2 from the germline V gene are SGHRS and YFSETQ. The CDR3, as DNA: TGCGCCAGCAGCCGGGACACACAAGAGACCCAGTACTTC. This codes for CASSRDTQETQYF.

CDR3 amino acids: CASSAAGTDTQYF. The CDR3 DNA is TGTGCCAGCAGTGCTGCAGGCACAGATACGCAGTATTTT. The genes are TRBV9 and TRBJ2-3; no firm D call. V was shortened by 5 bases and J by 1 base, with 8 bases between the two germline ends. This CDR3 region has 13 residues. Germline V gives CDR1 SGDLS, CDR2 YYNGEE. Supplemented by reference TRBV9 and TRBJ2-3, the full variable domain reads DSGVTQTPKHLITATGQRVTLRCSPRSGDLSVYWYQQSLDQGLQFLIQYYNGEERAKGNILERFSAQQFPDLHSELNLSSLELGDSALYFCASSAAGTDTQYFGPGTRLTVL.

This clone was detected once. J is TRBJ2-3 and V is TRBV2; 10 bases align to TRBD2. CDR1 SNHLY and CDR2 FYNNEI come from the germline V gene. V trimming: 2 bases; J trimming: 1 base; junction bases outside the gene matches: 3. This CDR3 region has 16 residues. The CDR3 coding sequence is TGTGCCAGCAGTGAAAGAGCGGGAGGGCGCACAGATACGCAGTATTTT. This encodes CASSERAGGRTDTQYF. Full variable domain (remainder filled in from reference TRBV2 and TRBJ2-3): EPEVTQTPSHQVTQMGQEVILRCVPISNHLYFYWYRQILGQKVEFLVSFYNNEISEKSEIFDDQFSVERPDGSNFTLKIRSTKLEDSAMYFCASSERAGGRTDTQYFGPGTRLTVL.

This clone was observed once. The CDR3 protein is CASSFGGFTNEKLFF. The CDR3 DNA reads TGTGCCAGCAGTTTCGGAGGCTTTACTAATGAAAAACTGTTTTTT. V gene TRBV27 combines with J gene TRBJ1-4; D unresolved. The CDR3 totals 15 residues. Trimming removed 3 bases from V and 2 bases from J, with 10 bases in between. Per the germline V gene, CDR1 is MNHEY and CDR2 is SMNVEV (reference sequence).

CDR3 nucleotides: TGTGCCAGTAACCCCCCGGGAAGAGAGACCCAGTACTTC. Residues: CASNPPGRETQYF. The chain combines TRBV19 with TRBJ2-5, with D perhaps TRBD2 (5 bases). The germline CDR1 and CDR2 sequences are LNHDA and SQIVND (reference sequence). Trimming left V 7 bases short and J 4 bases short, with 13 bases between. The CDR3 sequence is 13 residues long.

The CDR3 coding sequence is TGTGCCATCAGTGAGTCAATAGGGCTGGGTGGCTACACCTTC. It is translated as CAISESIGLGGYTF. The chain combines TRBV10-3 with TRBJ1-2; D is uncertain. Germline CDR1 ENHRY, CDR2 SYGVKD. Trimming shortened V by 0 bases and J by 7 bases, and 12 bases separated the two germline ends. The CDR3 length is 14 residues.

This clone was detected once. V and J are TRBV13 and TRBJ2-1; 10 nucleotides align to TRBD2. Trimming removed 5 bases from V and 4 bases from J; junction bases left unmatched: 11. This CDR3 spans 17 amino acids. The germline V gene has CDR1 PRHDT and CDR2 FYEKMQ (reference sequence). CDR3 amino acids: CASSPGTSAKLYNEQFF. As DNA, the CDR3 is TGTGCCAGCAGCCCCGGGACTAGCGCCAAACTTTACAATGAGCAGTTCTTC.

This rearrangement joins TRBV10-3 to TRBJ1-5; no clear D. V was trimmed by 0 bases and J by 3 bases, leaving 6 bases between them. Germline V gene lookup returns CDR1 ENHRY and CDR2 SYGVKD. This CDR3 spans 14 amino acids. The CDR3 DNA is TGTGCCATCAGTGAGTCTGCACTCAATCAGCCCCAGCATTTT. Amino acid sequence: CAISESALNQPQHF.

The chain carries TRBV25-1 and TRBJ2-7; perhaps TRBD2 as D (7 bases). The V gene lost 4 bases and the J gene lost 5 bases, with 12 bases spanning the gap. The length of the CDR3 is 13 residues. Germline values: CDR1 MGHDK, CDR2 SYGVNS. The CDR3 bases are TGTGCCAGCAGTGGCGGGGGCTGGGACGAGCAGTACTTC. Protein: CASSGGGWDEQYF.

The chain is built from TRBV27 and TRBJ2-7; 7 bases line up with TRBD1. Trimming cost V 5 bases and J 3 bases; bases outside gene matches: 13. The V gene's germline CDR1 is MNHEY and CDR2 SMNVEV (reference sequence). The CDR3 covers 16 residues. The CDR3 DNA is TGTGCCAGCAGTGCGACAGACAGGGCGGTGTACTACGAGCAGTACTTC. Protein sequence: CASSATDRAVYYEQYF.

V gene TRBV5-4 combines with J gene TRBJ2-3, with D possibly TRBD1 on 5 matching bases. The CDR3 covers 13 residues. Germline CDR1 and CDR2: SGHNT and YYREEE (reference sequence). The V end lost 3 bases, the J end lost 6 bases, and 11 bases lay between the germline ends. The CDR3 DNA follows: TGTGCCAGCAGCTCACAGGCTTCGGATACGCAGTATTTT. It is translated as CASSSQASDTQYF.

With respect to this clone: Other DNA sequences of this sample code for an identical CDR3. This sequence joins TRBV5-1 and TRBJ2-5; the match to TRBD1 covers 11 bases. V lost 0 bases, J lost 4 bases, and 2 bases stayed unmatched. The CDR3 has 15 amino acids. In germline, CDR1 is SGHRS, CDR2 YFSETQ. The chain's CDR3 is CASSLGTGGGETQYF. The CDR3 DNA reads TGCGCCAGCAGCTTGGGGACAGGGGGCGGAGAGACCCAGTACTTC.

The sample holds one count of this clone. This chain links TRBV11-2 with TRBJ2-3; tentative D call: TRBD2 (5 bases). In germline, CDR1 is SGHAT, CDR2 FQNNGV. The CDR3 loop spans 17 amino acids. Trimming took 5 bases from V and 2 from J, leaving 20 bases between them. CDR3 residues: CASSARGVSDYTDTQYF. CDR3 in DNA: TGTGCCAGCAGCGCTCGTGGGGTATCCGACTACACAGATACGCAGTATTTT.

V and J are TRBV5-6 and TRBJ2-2; 8 bases agree with TRBD2. Germline-derived CDR1 and CDR2 are SGHDT and YYEEEE. This CDR3 comprises 16 residues. Losses at the gene ends were 4 bases for V and 0 bases for J; bases not matched to a gene: 5. CDR3 DNA: TGTGCCAGCAGCATTGCGGGGGGACCGAACACCGGGGAGCTGTTTTTT. Encoded protein: CASSIAGGPNTGELFF. Full variable domain (rest looked up from reference TRBV5-6 and TRBJ2-2): DAGVTQSPTHLIKTRGQQVTLRCSPKSGHDTVSWYQQALGQGPQFIFQYYEEEERQRGNFPDRFSGHQFPNYSSELNVNALLLGDSALYLCASSIAGGPNTGELFFGEGSRLTVL.